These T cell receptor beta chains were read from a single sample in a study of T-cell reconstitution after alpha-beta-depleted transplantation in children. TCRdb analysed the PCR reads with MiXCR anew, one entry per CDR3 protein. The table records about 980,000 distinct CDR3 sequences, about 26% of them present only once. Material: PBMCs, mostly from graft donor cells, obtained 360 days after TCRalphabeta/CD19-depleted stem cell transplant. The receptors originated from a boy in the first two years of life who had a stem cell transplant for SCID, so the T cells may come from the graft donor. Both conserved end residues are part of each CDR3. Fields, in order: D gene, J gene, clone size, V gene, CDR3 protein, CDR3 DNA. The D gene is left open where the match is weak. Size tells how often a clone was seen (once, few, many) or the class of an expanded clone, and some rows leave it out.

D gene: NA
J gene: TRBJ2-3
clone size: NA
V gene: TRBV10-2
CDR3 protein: CASSEWGLVTDTQYF
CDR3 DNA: TGCGCCAGCAGTGAGTGGGGACTCGTCACAGATACGCAGTATTTT

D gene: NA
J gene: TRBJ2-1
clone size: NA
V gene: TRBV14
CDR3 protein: CASSQDVHEQFF
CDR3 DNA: TGTGCCAGCAGCCAAGATGTCCATGAGCAGTTCTTC

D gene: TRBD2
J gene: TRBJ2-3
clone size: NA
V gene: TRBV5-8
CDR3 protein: CASTLAGRQYF
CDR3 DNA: TGTGCCAGCACACTAGCGGGGAGGCAGTATTTT

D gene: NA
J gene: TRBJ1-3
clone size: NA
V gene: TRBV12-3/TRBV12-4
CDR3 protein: CASSLQVSSGNTIYF
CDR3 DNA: TGTGCCAGCAGTCTCCAGGTCAGCTCTGGAAACACCATATATTTT

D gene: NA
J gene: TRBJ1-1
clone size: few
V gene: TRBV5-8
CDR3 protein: CASSRSGNTGTEAFF
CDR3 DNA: TGTGCCAGCAGCAGGTCAGGGAACACGGGCACTGAAGCTTTCTTT

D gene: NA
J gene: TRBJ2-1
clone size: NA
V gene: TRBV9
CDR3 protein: CASSVDSGQGYEQFF
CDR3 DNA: TGTGCCAGCAGCGTAGATTCAGGTCAGGGGTATGAGCAGTTCTTC

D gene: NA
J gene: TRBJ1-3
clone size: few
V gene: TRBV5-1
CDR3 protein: CASSLAGPGNTIYF
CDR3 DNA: TGCGCCAGCAGCTTGGCGGGACCTGGAAACACCATATATTTT

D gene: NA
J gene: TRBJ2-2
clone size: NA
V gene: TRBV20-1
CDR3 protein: CSASTLALSGELFF
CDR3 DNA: TGCAGTGCTAGTACGCTAGCCCTATCCGGGGAGCTGTTTTTT

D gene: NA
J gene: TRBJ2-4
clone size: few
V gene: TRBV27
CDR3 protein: CASSLWGESAKNIQYF
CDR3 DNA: TGTGCCAGCAGTTTATGGGGGGAGTCAGCCAAAAACATTCAGTACTTC

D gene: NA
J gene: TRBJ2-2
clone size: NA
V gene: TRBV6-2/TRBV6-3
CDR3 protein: CASSYSTSLAVAGELFF
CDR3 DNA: TGTGCCAGCAGTTACTCGACTTCCCTCGCGGTCGCCGGGGAGCTGTTTTTT

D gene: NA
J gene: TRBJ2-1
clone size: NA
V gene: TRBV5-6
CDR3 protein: CASSAYNNEQFF
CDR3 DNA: TGTGCCAGCAGCGCATACAACAATGAGCAGTTCTTC

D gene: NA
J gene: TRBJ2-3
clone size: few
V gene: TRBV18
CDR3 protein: CASSPSQGSPATQYF
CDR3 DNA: TGTGCCAGCTCACCCTCCCAGGGGAGCCCTGCTACGCAGTATTTT

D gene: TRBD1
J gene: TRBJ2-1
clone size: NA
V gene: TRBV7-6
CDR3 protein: CASSSSGQGFDEQFF
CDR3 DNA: TGTGCCAGCAGCTCCTCGGGACAGGGGTTCGATGAGCAGTTCTTC

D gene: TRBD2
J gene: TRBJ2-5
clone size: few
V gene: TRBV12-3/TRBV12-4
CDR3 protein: CASKMGLATKRETQYF
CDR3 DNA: TGTGCCAGCAAAATGGGACTAGCCACAAAGCGAGAGACCCAGTACTTC

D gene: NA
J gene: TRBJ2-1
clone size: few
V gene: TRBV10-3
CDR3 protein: CAISELAFEQFF
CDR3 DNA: TGTGCCATCAGTGAACTAGCTTTTGAGCAGTTCTTC

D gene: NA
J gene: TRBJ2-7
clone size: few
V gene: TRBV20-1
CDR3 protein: CSASKRGFRDEQYF
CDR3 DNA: TGCAGTGCCTCCAAAAGGGGGTTCAGGGACGAGCAGTACTTC

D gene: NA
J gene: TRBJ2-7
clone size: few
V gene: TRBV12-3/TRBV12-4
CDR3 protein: CASSFGARYEQYF
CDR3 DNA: TGTGCCAGCAGTTTCGGGGCCCGCTACGAGCAGTACTTC

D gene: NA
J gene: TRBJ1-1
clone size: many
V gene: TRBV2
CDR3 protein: CASSRKGTEAFF
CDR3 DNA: TGTGCCAGCAGTAGAAAGGGGACTGAAGCTTTCTTT

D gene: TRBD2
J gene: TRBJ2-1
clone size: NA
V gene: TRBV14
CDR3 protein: CASSQVAASGSYNEQFF
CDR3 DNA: TGTGCCAGCAGCCAAGTTGCGGCTAGCGGGTCCTACAATGAGCAGTTCTTC

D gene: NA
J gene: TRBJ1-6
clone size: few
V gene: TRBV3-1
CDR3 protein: CASSQGSQAENEF
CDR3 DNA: TGTGCCAGCAGCCAAGGGAGCCAGGCGGAGAATGAGTTT

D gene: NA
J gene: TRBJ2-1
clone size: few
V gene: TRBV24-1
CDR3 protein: CATSDGKTLSEQFF
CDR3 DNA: TGTGCCACCAGTGATGGAAAGACCCTCAGTGAGCAGTTCTTC

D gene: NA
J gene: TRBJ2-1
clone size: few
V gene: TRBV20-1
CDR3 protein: CSARGASYNEQFF
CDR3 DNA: TGCAGTGCTAGGGGGGCCTCCTACAATGAGCAGTTCTTC

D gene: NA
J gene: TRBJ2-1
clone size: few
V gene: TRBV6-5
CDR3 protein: CASSYRSGTGHNEQFF
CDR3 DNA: TGTGCCAGCAGTTACCGGTCAGGGACGGGGCACAATGAGCAGTTCTTC

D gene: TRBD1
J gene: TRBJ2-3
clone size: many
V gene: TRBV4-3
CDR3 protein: CASSHERTGEDTQYF
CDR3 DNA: TGCGCCAGCAGCCATGAAAGGACAGGGGAAGATACGCAGTATTTT

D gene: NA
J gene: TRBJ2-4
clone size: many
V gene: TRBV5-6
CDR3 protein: CASSLGGPLAKNIQYF
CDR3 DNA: TGTGCCAGCAGTTTAGGAGGGCCTTTAGCCAAAAACATTCAGTACTTC

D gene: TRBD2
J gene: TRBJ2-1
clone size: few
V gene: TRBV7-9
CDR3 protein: CASSGTSGGTYNEQFF
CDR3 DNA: TGTGCCAGCAGCGGGACTAGCGGGGGGACATACAATGAGCAGTTCTTC

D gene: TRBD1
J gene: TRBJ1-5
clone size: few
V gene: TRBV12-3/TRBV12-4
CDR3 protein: CASRKQGTGGYSNQPQHF
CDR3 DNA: TGTGCCAGCAGAAAACAGGGGACGGGGGGATATAGCAATCAGCCCCAGCATTTT

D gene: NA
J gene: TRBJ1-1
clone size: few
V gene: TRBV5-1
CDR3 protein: CASSFGYGDTEAFF
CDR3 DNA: TGCGCCAGCAGCTTTGGGTATGGAGACACTGAAGCTTTCTTT

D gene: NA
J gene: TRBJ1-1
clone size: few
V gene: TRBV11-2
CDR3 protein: CASSLRTAQGTEAFF
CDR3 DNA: TGTGCCAGCAGCTTACGTACCGCACAGGGCACTGAAGCTTTCTTT

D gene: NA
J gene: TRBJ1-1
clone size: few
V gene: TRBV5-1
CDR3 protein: CASSLDHGRYTEAFF
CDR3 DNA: TGCGCCAGCAGCTTGGACCACGGGCGTTACACTGAAGCTTTCTTT

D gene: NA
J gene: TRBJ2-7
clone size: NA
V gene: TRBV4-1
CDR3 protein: CASSQEQTLGPYEQYF
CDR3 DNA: TGCGCCAGCAGCCAAGAACAGACGTTAGGACCCTACGAGCAGTACTTC

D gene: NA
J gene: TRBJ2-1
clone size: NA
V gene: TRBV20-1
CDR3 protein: CSAPPTRVSYNEQFF
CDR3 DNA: TGCAGTGCGCCACCTACTAGAGTGTCCTACAATGAGCAGTTCTTC

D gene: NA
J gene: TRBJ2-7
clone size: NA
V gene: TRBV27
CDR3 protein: CASSPPGPLYEQYF
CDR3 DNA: TGTGCCAGCAGCCCTCCGGGACCCTTATACGAGCAGTACTTC

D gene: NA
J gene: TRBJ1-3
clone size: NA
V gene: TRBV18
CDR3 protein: CASSPKDTIYF
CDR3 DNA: TGTGCCAGCTCACCAAAGGACACCATATATTTT

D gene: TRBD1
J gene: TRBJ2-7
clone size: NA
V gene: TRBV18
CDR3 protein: CASSQSPRTGHNEQYF
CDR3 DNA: TGTGCCAGCTCACAGTCGCCGAGGACAGGGCACAACGAGCAGTACTTC

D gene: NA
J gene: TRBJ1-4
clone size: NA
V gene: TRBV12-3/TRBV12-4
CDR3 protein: CASSLLGGQGEKLFF
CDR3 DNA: TGTGCCAGCAGTTTATTAGGTGGTCAGGGGGAAAAACTGTTTTTT

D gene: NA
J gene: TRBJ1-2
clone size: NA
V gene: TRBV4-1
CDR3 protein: CASSQVSPNYGYTF
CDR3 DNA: TGCGCCAGCAGCCAAGTGTCGCCGAACTATGGCTACACCTTC

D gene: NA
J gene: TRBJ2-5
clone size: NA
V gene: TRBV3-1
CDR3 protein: CASSPAGAIETQYF
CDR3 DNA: TGTGCCAGCAGCCCGGCGGGGGCCATTGAGACCCAGTACTTC

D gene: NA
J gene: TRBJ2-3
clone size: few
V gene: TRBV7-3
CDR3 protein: CASSLSGARASTDTQYF
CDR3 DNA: TGTGCCAGCAGCTTATCGGGGGCGAGGGCTAGCACAGATACGCAGTATTTT

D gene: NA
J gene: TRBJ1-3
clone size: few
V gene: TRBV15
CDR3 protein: CATSARSGGNTIYF
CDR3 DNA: TGTGCCACCAGCGCGCGATCTGGAGGAAACACCATATATTTT

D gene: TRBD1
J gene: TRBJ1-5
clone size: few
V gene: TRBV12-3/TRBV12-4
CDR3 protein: CASSYGTVTQPQHF
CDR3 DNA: TGTGCCAGCAGTTATGGGACAGTGACTCAGCCCCAGCATTTT

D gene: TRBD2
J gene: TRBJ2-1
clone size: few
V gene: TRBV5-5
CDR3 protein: CATVLAGGHEQFF
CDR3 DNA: TGTGCCACCGTACTAGCGGGGGGGCACGAGCAGTTCTTC

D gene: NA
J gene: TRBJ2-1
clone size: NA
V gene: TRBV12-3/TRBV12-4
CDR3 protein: CASSAPGLEAYNEQFF
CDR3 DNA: TGTGCCAGCAGTGCCCCGGGTCTTGAGGCCTACAATGAGCAGTTCTTC

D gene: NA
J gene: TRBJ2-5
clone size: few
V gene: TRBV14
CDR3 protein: CASSQVESGSQYF
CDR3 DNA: TGTGCCAGCAGCCAAGTTGAAAGCGGGTCCCAGTACTTC

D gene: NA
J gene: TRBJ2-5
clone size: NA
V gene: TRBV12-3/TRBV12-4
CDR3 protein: CASSLPGFNTQTQYF
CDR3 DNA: TGTGCCAGCAGTTTACCGGGATTCAACACACAGACCCAGTACTTC